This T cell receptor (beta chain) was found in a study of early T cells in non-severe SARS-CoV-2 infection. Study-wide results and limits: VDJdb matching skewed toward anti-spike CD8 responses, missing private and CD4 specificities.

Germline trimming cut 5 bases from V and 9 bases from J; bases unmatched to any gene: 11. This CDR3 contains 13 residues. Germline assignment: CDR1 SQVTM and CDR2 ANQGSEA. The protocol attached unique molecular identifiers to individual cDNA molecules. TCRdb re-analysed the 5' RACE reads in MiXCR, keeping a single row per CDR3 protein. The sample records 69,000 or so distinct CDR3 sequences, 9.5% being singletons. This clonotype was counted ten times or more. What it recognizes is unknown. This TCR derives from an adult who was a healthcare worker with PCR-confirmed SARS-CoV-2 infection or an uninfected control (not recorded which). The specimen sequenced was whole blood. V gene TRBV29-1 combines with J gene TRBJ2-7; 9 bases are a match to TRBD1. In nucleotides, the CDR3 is TGCAGCGTTCTACGGGACAGGGCGGCCGGGCAGTACTTC. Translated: CSVLRDRAAGQYF.